This TCR beta chain was recovered during a study of regulatory T cells in long-lasting Graves disease. CDR3 regions were amplified by Arm-PCR using iRepertoire HTBI primers to build TCR beta libraries. In TCRdb, the multiplex PCR reads were re-called with MiXCR into one record per CDR3 protein. Here the sample spans under 400,000 distinct CDR3 sequences, approximately 15% being singletons. Indicated time point: newly diagnosed GD, antithyroid drugs for less than 3 months. Isolated PBMC RNA provided the starting material for the TCR library. This clonotype was observed a few times. CDR1 and CDR2 from the germline V gene are MNHNS and SASEGT. Trimming removed 10 bases from V and 4 bases from J, with 13 bases in between. The CDR3 is 12 residues long. These data are also associated with another study on T cells in Graves' hyperthyroidism and ophthalmopathy. That work contributes: It was uncontrolled infection, other autoimmune disease, pregnancy or lactation that excluded patients. Carried out on the TCR CDR3, a first-round RT-PCR used the HTBI primer set. Peripheral blood also featured most of the thyroid clonotypes expanded above 0.001. A model of 13 V-J features distinguished ophthalmopathy from stable hyperthyroidism.

The source is a man aged 35 to 55 with Graves disease. This chain connects TRBV6-1 to TRBJ2-5; either TRBD1 or TRBD2 may fit D (6 bases each). This material consisted of peripheral blood mononuclear cells (PBMCs), taken at new diagnosis, from a patient treated with antithyroid drugs. The CDR3 region has the DNA TGTGCCACCACCCGGGGGCTAGAGACCCAGTACTTC. It translates to CATTRGLETQYF.